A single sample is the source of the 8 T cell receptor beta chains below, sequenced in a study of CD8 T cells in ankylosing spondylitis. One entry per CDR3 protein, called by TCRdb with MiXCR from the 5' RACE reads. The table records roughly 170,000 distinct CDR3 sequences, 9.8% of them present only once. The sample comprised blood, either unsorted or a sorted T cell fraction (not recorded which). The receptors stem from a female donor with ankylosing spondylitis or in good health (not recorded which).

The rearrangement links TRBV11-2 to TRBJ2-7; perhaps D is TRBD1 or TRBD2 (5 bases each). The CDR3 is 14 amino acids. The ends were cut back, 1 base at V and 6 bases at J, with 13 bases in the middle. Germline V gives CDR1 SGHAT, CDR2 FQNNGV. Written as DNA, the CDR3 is TGTGCCAGCAGCTTAGGGAGAGGGGCGGGCGAGCAGTACTTC. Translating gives CASSLGRGAGEQYF. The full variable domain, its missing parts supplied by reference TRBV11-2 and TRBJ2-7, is EAGVAQSPRYKIIEKRQSVAFWCNPISGHATLYWYQQILGQGPKLLIQFQNNGVVDDSQLPKDRFSAERLKGVDSTLKIQPAKLEDSAVYLCASSLGRGAGEQYFGPGTRLTVT.

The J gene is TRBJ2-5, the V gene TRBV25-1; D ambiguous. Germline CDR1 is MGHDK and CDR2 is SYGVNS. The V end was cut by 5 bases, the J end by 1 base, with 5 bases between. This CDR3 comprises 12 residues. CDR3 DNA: TGTGCCAGCAGTAACTTCCAAGAGACCCAGTACTTC. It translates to CASSNFQETQYF. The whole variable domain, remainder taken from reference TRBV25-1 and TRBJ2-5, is EADIYQTPRYLVIGTGKKITLECSQTMGHDKMYWYQQDPGMELHLIHYSYGVNSTEKGDLSSESTVSRIRTEHFPLTLESARPSHTSQYLCASSNFQETQYFGPGTRLLVL.

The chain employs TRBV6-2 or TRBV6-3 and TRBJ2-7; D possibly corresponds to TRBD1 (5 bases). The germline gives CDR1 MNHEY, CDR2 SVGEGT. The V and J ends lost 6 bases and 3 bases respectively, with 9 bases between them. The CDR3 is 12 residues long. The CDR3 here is CASRDTYYEQYF. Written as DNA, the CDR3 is TGTGCCAGCAGGGACACCTACTACGAGCAGTACTTC.

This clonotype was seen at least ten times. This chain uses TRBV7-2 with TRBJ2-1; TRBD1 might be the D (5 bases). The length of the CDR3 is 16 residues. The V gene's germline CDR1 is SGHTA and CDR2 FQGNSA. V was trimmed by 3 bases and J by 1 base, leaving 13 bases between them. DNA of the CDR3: TGTGCCAGCAGCTTGTTGGGCAGGGAATCCTACAATGAGCAGTTCTTC. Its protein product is CASSLLGRESYNEQFF.

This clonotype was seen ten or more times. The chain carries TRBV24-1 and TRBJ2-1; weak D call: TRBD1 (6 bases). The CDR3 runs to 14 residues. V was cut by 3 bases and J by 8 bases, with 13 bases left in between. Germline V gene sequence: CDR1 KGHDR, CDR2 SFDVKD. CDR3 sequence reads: CATSDPPGADEQFF. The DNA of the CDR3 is TGTGCCACCAGTGATCCCCCAGGGGCCGATGAGCAGTTCTTC.

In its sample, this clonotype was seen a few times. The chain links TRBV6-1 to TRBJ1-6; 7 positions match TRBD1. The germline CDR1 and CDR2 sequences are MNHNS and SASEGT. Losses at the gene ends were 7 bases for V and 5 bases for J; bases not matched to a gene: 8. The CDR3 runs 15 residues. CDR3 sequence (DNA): TGTGCCAGCACCCTCGGGGGGACAGATAATTCACCCCTCCACTTT. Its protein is CASTLGGTDNSPLHF.

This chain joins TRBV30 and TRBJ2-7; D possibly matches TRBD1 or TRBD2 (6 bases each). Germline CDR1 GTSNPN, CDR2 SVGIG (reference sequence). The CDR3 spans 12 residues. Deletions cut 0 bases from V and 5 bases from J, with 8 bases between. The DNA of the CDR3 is TGTGCCTGGAGTGTACGGGGGCACGAGCAGTACTTC. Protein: CAWSVRGHEQYF. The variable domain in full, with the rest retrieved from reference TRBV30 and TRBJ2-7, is SQTIHQWPATLVQPVGSPLSLECTVEGTSNPNLYWYRQAAGRGLQLLFYSVGIGQISSEVPQNLSASRPQDRQFILSSKKLLLSDSGFYLCAWSVRGHEQYFGPGTRLTVT.

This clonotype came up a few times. The DNA of the CDR3 is TGTGCCAGCAGCTTTTCCGGACAGGGCACCGGGGAGCTGTTTTTT. Translating it yields CASSFSGQGTGELFF. This chain links TRBV7-9 with TRBJ2-2; 8 bases match TRBD1. CDR1 is SEHNR, CDR2 FQNEAQ, per germline (reference sequence). This CDR3 is 15 amino acids long. V trimming: 3 bases; J trimming: 4 bases; junction bases outside the gene matches: 4.